This T cell receptor beta chain was obtained from a study of blood T cell repertoires in COVID-19. Source study methods: Estimation of nucleated cell counts was performed using reference gene primer amplification. Here immunoSEQ multiplex PCR was the method, and the copy in TCRdb shows in-frame clones only, minus some. From that table come the V and J calls and clone size; the DNA was used to work out D and trimming. Of 200,000 to 300,000 clones listed, 75% to 90% are singletons. Trimming pared 11 bases from V and 0 bases from J, leaving 11 bases between. The CDR3 loop spans 13 amino acids. Germline V gene lookup returns CDR1 MNHNY and CDR2 SVGAGI (reference sequence).

The TCR was taken from a woman between 40 and 50 years old who had recovered from COVID-19. The chain has TRBV6-6 and TRBJ1-5; D possibly corresponds to TRBD1 (6 bases). Sequenced input: peripheral blood. The CDR3 loop is CAGGGPSNQPQHF. The DNA of the CDR3 is TGTGCCGGGGGGGGCCCTAGCAATCAGCCCCAGCATTTT.